Listed below are T cell receptor beta chains from one sample, sequenced in a study of cytomegalovirus exposure and HLA in healthy donors. Using immunoSEQ multiplex PCR, the repertoire was profiled, and TCRdb retains in-frame clones only, with some absent. The table includes 150,000 to 200,000 clones, over 60% detected once. Input material: PBMCs. The receptors were gathered from a girl aged 5-17 years in good health and CMV-seronegative. Both conserved end residues are part of each CDR3. A D gene is named only where the DNA matches it firmly. Clone size, where shown, is once, few, many, or a class for clones that have expanded.

>NA|TRBJ1-4|TRBV11-2|NA
TGTGCCAGCAGCTTAGCCCAGAATGAAAAACTGTTTTTT
CASSLAQNEKLFF
>few|TRBJ1-1|TRBV7-3|NA
TGTGCCAGCAGCTGGAGCATGAACACTGAAGCTTTCTTT
CASSWSMNTEAFF
>NA|TRBJ2-1|TRBV28|NA
TGTGCCAGCAGTCTAGTGGGGCTTAGGGAAAAGGACTACAATGAGCAGTTCTTC
CASSLVGLREKDYNEQFF
>NA|TRBJ1-3|TRBV4-3|NA
TGCGCCAGCAGCCAAGGAGGAGTGAGGGATTTACCTCCGGGAAACACCATATATTTT
CASSQGGVRDLPPGNTIYF
>NA|TRBJ2-2|TRBV29-1|NA
TGCAGCGCGGGGGACGGGGAGCTGTTTTTT
CSAGDGELFF
>NA|TRBJ2-4|TRBV5-1|NA
TGCGCCAGCAGGCGGGACGTCTCGGCGGGCATTCAGTACTTC
CASRRDVSAGIQYF
>few|TRBJ2-7|TRBV5-1|NA
TGCGCCAGCAGCTTGCTTGCAGGGCTTCCTTCTTACGAGCAGTACTTC
CASSLLAGLPSYEQYF
>NA|TRBJ1-2|TRBV18|NA
TGTGCCAGCTCACTCGCTGACAATGGCTACACCTTC
CASSLADNGYTF
>once|TRBJ1-1|TRBV19|TRBD1
TGTGCCAGTAGCTCGACAGGGTTGAACACTGAAGCTTTCTTT
CASSSTGLNTEAFF
>NA|TRBJ2-1|TRBV6-5|NA
TGTGCCAGCAGTCTCGCGACAGTAACCGACAATGAGCAGTTCTTC
CASSLATVTDNEQFF
>NA|TRBJ2-3|TRBV4-2|TRBD2
TGTGCCAGCAGCCCGGGGCTAGCGGGGGGATCAGATACGCAGTATTTT
CASSPGLAGGSDTQYF
>once|TRBJ1-4|TRBV6-5|NA
TGTGCCAGCAGTTACACACCGGGATTTAATGAAAAACTGTTTTTT
CASSYTPGFNEKLFF
>NA|TRBJ2-7|TRBV5-1|NA
TGCGCCAGCAGCTCCTCAGGGAAGTCCTACGAGCAGTACTTC
CASSSSGKSYEQYF
>once|TRBJ1-2|TRBV11-2|NA
TGTGCCAGCACCGGCGGGGGGAGCTATGGCTACACCTTC
CASTGGGSYGYTF
>few|TRBJ1-2|TRBV7-2|TRBD1
TGTGCCAGCAGCTTAGACGACAGGGCTAACTATGGCTACACCTTC
CASSLDDRANYGYTF
>NA|TRBJ2-7|TRBV19|NA
TGTGCCAGTACCGAACAGGGTGGGCACGAGCAGTACTTC
CASTEQGGHEQYF
>NA|TRBJ2-7|TRBV7-6|NA
TGTGCCAGCAGCTTAGTGGGCGGGGGCCTCTCCTACGAGCAGTACTTC
CASSLVGGGLSYEQYF
>once|TRBJ1-1|TRBV7-6|NA
TGTGCCAGCAGCTCAGACAGTCTGGGGAACACTGAAGCTTTCTTT
CASSSDSLGNTEAFF
>once|TRBJ2-1|TRBV27|NA
TGTGCCAGCAGACGACTTAGCTCTAGCTCCTACAATGAGCAGTTCTTC
CASRRLSSSSYNEQFF
>few|TRBJ2-4|TRBV7-2|TRBD2
TGTGCCAGCAGCTTAGCTCCACGGGGGGAAGGGATTCAGTACTTC
CASSLAPRGEGIQYF
>once|TRBJ2-7|TRBV28|NA
TGTGCCAGCATCGCCGGGGGAGGCTTCTACGAGCAGTACTTC
CASIAGGGFYEQYF
>few|TRBJ2-1|TRBV4-2|NA
TGTGCCAGCAGCCTACTCGGGGTAGCGGAAGACAATGAGCAGTTCTTC
CASSLLGVAEDNEQFF
>once|TRBJ2-5|TRBV10-2|TRBD2
TGCGCCAGCACCCTAACCCCGGGACTAGAAGGGACCCAGTACTTC
CASTLTPGLEGTQYF
>few|TRBJ1-5|TRBV13|NA
TGTGCCAGCAGCCTCAGGGGCGGCAATCAGCCCCAGCATTTT
CASSLRGGNQPQHF
>few|TRBJ1-2|TRBV6-5|NA
TGTGCCAGCAGTTCCAGTGGGGGGATAACTAACTATGGCTACACCTTC
CASSSSGGITNYGYTF
>NA|TRBJ2-5|TRBV5-1|TRBD2
TGCGCCAGCAGCTTCGCCCTTACGACTAGCGGGGCCCCAGAGACCCAGTACTTC
CASSFALTTSGAPETQYF
>few|TRBJ1-5|TRBV19|NA
TGTGCCAGTACCCCCCGGGGAGGGTTCGGGGGCAATCAGCCCCAGCATTTT
CASTPRGGFGGNQPQHF
>NA|TRBJ2-7|TRBV7-6|NA
TGTGCCAGCAGCCCTACAGCAACCTACGAGCAGTACTTC
CASSPTATYEQYF
>few|TRBJ1-1|TRBV6-6|NA
TGTGCCAGCAGTCGGGGGGTGCGTAATGAAGCTTTCTTT
CASSRGVRNEAFF
>NA|TRBJ1-1|TRBV29-1|NA
TGCAGCGTTGACGCCGGGAAACTGAGTGAAGCTTTCTTT
CSVDAGKLSEAFF
>NA|TRBJ1-3|TRBV5-1|TRBD1
TGCGCCAGCAGCTTGGTTGGCAGGGGGCGAGGAAACACCATATATTTT
CASSLVGRGRGNTIYF
>few|TRBJ1-2|TRBV11-2|TRBD1
TGTGCCAGCAGCACAGGACAGGGCCTAGGCTACACCTTC
CASSTGQGLGYTF
>once|TRBJ2-3|TRBV5-4|NA
TGTGCCAGCAGCTTAGGGGAACGCACAGATACGCAGTATTTT
CASSLGERTDTQYF
>NA|TRBJ2-1|TRBV7-9|TRBD1
TGTGCCGGGGACAGGGTTACCTACAATGAGCAGTTCTTC
CAGDRVTYNEQFF
>NA|TRBJ2-4|TRBV14|NA
TGTGCCAGCAGCCGCCAGGGAGGAGGGAAAAACATTCAGTACTTC
CASSRQGGGKNIQYF
>few|TRBJ2-2|TRBV6-1|NA
TGTGCCAGCAGAGGACAGACTTGGACCGGGGAGCTGTTTTTT
CASRGQTWTGELFF
>NA|TRBJ1-2|TRBV15|NA
TGTGCCACCAGCAGAGATTCAACGAGGAATGGCTACACCTTC
CATSRDSTRNGYTF
>NA|TRBJ2-4|TRBV15|TRBD2
TGTGCCACCAGCATGAGCGGGGGGGCGGGAAACATTCAGTACTTC
CATSMSGGAGNIQYF
>NA|TRBJ1-1|TRBV6-6|NA
TGTGCCAGCACCAATGGGAGGGCTGGTAGTGACACTGAAGCTTTCTTT
CASTNGRAGSDTEAFF
>NA|TRBJ1-4|TRBV5-1|NA
TGCGCCAGCAGCTTGGTGCCAGGGGAAGCTTCCGAAAAACTGTTTTTT
CASSLVPGEASEKLFF